This passage covers 28 T cell receptor beta chains from one sample sequenced in a study of OX40 agonist ivuxolimab in advanced cancers. Here immunoSEQ multiplex PCR was the method, and the copy in TCRdb shows in-frame clones only, minus some. The table records 13,000 or so clones, 82% of them present only once. The material sequenced was CD4+ or CD8+ T cells sorted from blood, taken in a trial of the OX40 agonist ivuxolimab. Receptor source: an adult with an advanced solid tumor such as melanoma, head and neck, liver or kidney cancer.

This clone was observed a few times. The V gene is TRBV11-2, the J gene TRBJ2-7; the D is unclear. The V end was cut by 5 bases, the J end by 2 bases, with 7 bases between. The germline CDR1 and CDR2 sequences are SGHAT and FQNNGV. CDR3 size: 12 residues. CDR3 nucleotide sequence: TGTGCCAGCAGCCCGGATCCCTACGAGCAGTACTTC. It is translated as CASSPDPYEQYF.

The chain joins TRBV11-3 to TRBJ1-2; 8 bases line up with TRBD1. The ends lost 0 bases at V and 2 bases at J; junction bases unmatched: 5. Germline assignment: CDR1 SGHNT and CDR2 YENEEA. The CDR3 consists of 16 residues. CDR3 amino acids: CASSLEDRASNYGYTF. As DNA, the CDR3 is TGTGCCAGCAGCTTAGAGGACAGGGCATCGAACTATGGCTACACCTTC.

This chain connects TRBV6-4 to TRBJ2-1, with 8 bases identical to TRBD1. The CDR3 spans 15 residues. The V segment lost 6 bases and the J segment 5 bases; nucleotides outside the gene matches: 9. Germline loops: CDR1 MRHNA, CDR2 SNTAGT. CDR3 in amino acids: CASSTDRDLNNEQFF. The CDR3 DNA reads as TGTGCCAGCAGCACGGACAGGGATTTGAACAATGAGCAGTTCTTC.

The V and J genes are TRBV6-5 and TRBJ2-5; D might be TRBD1 (6 bases). The CDR3 covers 15 residues. Germline CDR1 MNHEY, CDR2 SVGAGI. Trimming took off 2 bases at V and 4 bases at J, with 14 bases between the two ends. This CDR3 is CASSYTTGSGETQYF. The CDR3 DNA reads TGTGCCAGCAGTTACACCACAGGGAGTGGAGAGACCCAGTACTTC.

This clone was found once. The rearrangement joins TRBV11-2 to TRBJ1-6; TRBD1 aligns across 8 bases. V was pared by 7 bases and J by 0 bases, with 11 bases of the junction left unmatched. Germline V lookup: CDR1 SGHAT, CDR2 FQNNGV. There are 18 residues in the CDR3. Written as DNA, the CDR3 is TGTGCCAGCACCCAACGACAGGGGTACAGCTCCTATAATTCACCCCTCCACTTT. It codes for CASTQRQGYSSYNSPLHF.

The genes are TRBV29-1 and TRBJ2-1, with 9 bases identical to TRBD2. The CDR3 spans 13 residues. The V and J ends lost 7 bases and 8 bases, in that order; junction bases with no gene match: 9. Germline V gene lookup returns CDR1 SQVTM and CDR2 ANQGSEA. CDR3 DNA sequence: TGCAGCGCTGATAGCGGGAGAGGTGATGAGCAGTTCTTC. Translation: CSADSGRGDEQFF.

V usage is TRBV6-1 and J usage is TRBJ2-7; possible D gene TRBD2, 6 bases. The CDR3 spans 17 residues. Trimming took off 1 base at V and 3 bases at J, with 19 bases between the two ends. The germline gives CDR1 MNHNS, CDR2 SASEGT. This CDR3 is CASSEGSFGGRIYEQYF. Written as DNA, the CDR3 is TGTGCCAGCAGTGAAGGGTCTTTCGGAGGGCGGATCTACGAGCAGTACTTC.

This clone is large by share. The rearrangement links TRBV7-9 to TRBJ1-1; D not certain. V was cut by 1 base and J by 4 bases, with 4 bases left in between. The CDR3 consists of 12 residues. The germline gives CDR1 SEHNR, CDR2 FQNEAQ (reference sequence). The CDR3 bases are TGTGCCAGCAGCTTAGACACCACTGAAGCTTTCTTT. Its protein is CASSLDTTEAFF.

This sequence joins TRBV6-5 and TRBJ2-2, with TRBD2 as a possible D gene (5 bases). This CDR3 spans 16 amino acids. The V gene lost 1 base and the J gene lost 0 bases, with 9 bases spanning the gap. Germline V gene data show CDR1 as MNHEY and CDR2 as SVGAGI. The CDR3 is CASSYWTLSNTGELFF. The CDR3 DNA is TGTGCCAGCAGTTACTGGACTCTATCGAACACCGGGGAGCTGTTTTTT.

The chain couples TRBV13 to TRBJ2-7; D may be TRBD2 (5 bases). Between the trimmed V and J ends, which lost 1 base and 2 bases, there was a span of 9 bases. The CDR3 is made up of 14 amino acids. The germline gives CDR1 PRHDT, CDR2 FYEKMQ (reference sequence). The DNA of the CDR3 is TGTGCCAGCAGCTTAGTTAGCGAGCCCTACGAGCAGTACTTC. Residues: CASSLVSEPYEQYF.

The rearrangement links TRBV15 to TRBJ2-7; 9 bases line up with TRBD1. CDR1 and CDR2 (germline): LNHNV, YYDKDF (reference sequence). The CDR3 consists of 16 residues. V shed 3 bases and J 4 bases; nucleotides not matched to a gene: 10. The CDR3 bases are TGTGCCACCAGCAGTGGGGTAGGACAGGGGATGTACGAGCAGTACTTC. Protein product: CATSSGVGQGMYEQYF.

The chain couples TRBV29-1 to TRBJ2-7; D not certain. The CDR3 has 11 amino acids. From germline, CDR1 is SQVTM and CDR2 ANQGSEA. Trimming took 3 bases from V and 3 from J, leaving 6 bases between them. In nucleotides, the CDR3 is TGCAGCGTTGAGAGAGACTACGAGCAGTACTTC. It encodes CSVERDYEQYF.

J is TRBJ2-6 and V is TRBV11-1; D unresolved. Trimming shortened V by 8 bases and J by 4 bases, and 15 bases separated the two germline ends. Looked up from germline, CDR1 is SGHAT and CDR2 is FQDESV (reference sequence). The length of the CDR3 is 15 residues. DNA for the CDR3: TGTGCCAGCGGGTCCTCGTCGGAGGGGGCCAACGTCCTGACTTTC. This codes for CASGSSSEGANVLTF.

This clone was detected once. This chain uses TRBV11-2 with TRBJ2-1; D unresolved. V lost 5 bases to trimming and J lost 4 bases, with 6 bases between them. This CDR3 region has 12 residues. Germline V lookup: CDR1 SGHAT, CDR2 FQNNGV. The CDR3 spells CASSLTYNEQFF. The CDR3 DNA sequence: TGTGCCAGCAGCCTTACTTACAATGAGCAGTTCTTC.

The V gene is TRBV27, the J gene TRBJ1-5; a weak D match, TRBD1 (5 bases). With 3 bases removed from V and 4 bases from J, the gap between germline ends came to 13 bases. The CDR3 has 15 amino acids. CDR1 is MNHEY, CDR2 SMNVEV, per germline (reference sequence). CDR3: CASSFGGGPNQPQHF. CDR3 coding DNA: TGTGCCAGCAGTTTTGGGGGTGGCCCAAATCAGCCCCAGCATTTT.

The J gene is TRBJ1-4, the V gene TRBV7-8, with 7 bases identical to TRBD1. This CDR3 is 14 amino acids long. In germline, CDR1 is SGHVS, CDR2 FQNEAQ. With V trimmed by 5 bases and J by 4 bases, 4 bases remained unmatched. CDR3 nucleotide sequence: TGTGCCAGCAGCACGACAGGGCATAATGAAAAACTGTTTTTT. Translating gives CASSTTGHNEKLFF. Variable domain in full (rest from reference TRBV7-8 and TRBJ1-4): GAGVSQSPRYKVAKRGQDVALRCDPISGHVSLFWYQQALGQGPEFLTYFQNEAQLDKSGLPSDRFFAERPEGSVSTLKIQRTQQEDSAVYLCASSTTGHNEKLFFGSGTQLSVL.

The chain is built from TRBV19 and TRBJ2-5; unclear D gene. Trimming removed 10 bases from V and 6 bases from J, with 12 bases in between. CDR3 length: 11 amino acids. Germline CDR1 and CDR2: LNHDA and SQIVND (reference sequence). The CDR3 reads CATAYFQTQYF. CDR3 in DNA: TGTGCCACCGCCTATTTCCAGACCCAGTACTTC.

The chain couples TRBV10-3 to TRBJ2-1; 13 bases fit TRBD2. Per the germline V gene, CDR1 is ENHRY and CDR2 is SYGVKD. Losses at the gene ends were 0 bases for V and 5 bases for J; bases not matched to a gene: 1. The length of the CDR3 is 16 residues. The CDR3 here is CAISESTSGRDNEQFF. The CDR3, as DNA: TGTGCCATCAGTGAGTCAACTAGCGGGAGGGACAATGAGCAGTTCTTC.

The gene calls are TRBV5-1 and TRBJ1-4; D possibly corresponds to TRBD1 (5 bases). Germline-derived CDR1 and CDR2 are SGHRS and YFSETQ. Trimming left V 3 bases short and J 2 bases short, with 11 bases between. The CDR3 contains 15 residues. CDR3 sequence reads: CASSSTGSTNEKLFF. DNA for the CDR3: TGCGCCAGCAGCTCCACAGGATCCACTAATGAAAAACTGTTTTTT.

This chain joins TRBV11-1 and TRBJ2-5; TRBD2 matches 7 bases. The trim removed 5 bases at V and 4 bases at J, leaving 7 bases unmatched. CDR1 and CDR2 from the germline V gene are SGHAT and FQDESV (reference sequence). The CDR3 consists of 14 residues. The CDR3 protein is CASSAGGGGETQYF. In DNA form, the CDR3 reads TGTGCCAGCAGCGCCGGCGGGGGTGGAGAGACCCAGTACTTC.

V usage is TRBV7-9 and J usage is TRBJ2-7, with no clear D. Trimming took off 1 base at V and 2 bases at J, with 12 bases between the two ends. Germline V gene sequence: CDR1 SEHNR, CDR2 FQNEAQ (reference sequence). This CDR3 has 15 amino acids. In DNA, the CDR3 is TGTGCCAGCAGCTTAGGACTCGGGTTAGCCTACGAGCAGTACTTC. Translation: CASSLGLGLAYEQYF.

V is TRBV6-5 and J is TRBJ2-3, with TRBD2 matching over 12 bases. After removal of 6 bases from V and 5 bases from J, the junction contained 3 bases not matched to a gene. The CDR3 is made up of 14 amino acids. CDR1 MNHEY and CDR2 SVGAGI come from the germline V gene. The CDR3 sequence is CASSPGLAGDTQYF. As DNA, the CDR3 is TGTGCCAGCAGCCCGGGACTAGCGGGAGATACGCAGTATTTT.

This chain uses TRBV27 with TRBJ1-5; D is unresolved. From germline, CDR1 is MNHEY and CDR2 SMNVEV (reference sequence). This CDR3 contains 13 residues. V was trimmed by 2 bases and J by 6 bases, leaving 8 bases between them. CDR3 amino acids: CASSLTLGQPQHF. In DNA form, the CDR3 reads TGTGCCAGCAGTTTAACCTTGGGTCAGCCCCAGCATTTT.

The rearrangement links TRBV7-9 to TRBJ1-1; D remains ambiguous. The V gene's germline CDR1 is SEHNR and CDR2 FQNEAQ (reference sequence). V lost 5 bases, J lost 4 bases, and 14 bases lay in between. CDR3 length: 14 amino acids. The CDR3 here is CASSPSDGGTEAFF. CDR3 DNA sequence: TGTGCCAGCAGCCCTTCCGATGGAGGCACTGAAGCTTTCTTT.

The chain uses TRBV13 and TRBJ2-7, with a weak D call TRBD2 (5 bases). With 0 bases removed from V and 3 bases from J, the gap between germline ends came to 12 bases. CDR3 size: 15 residues. Germline assignment: CDR1 PRHDT and CDR2 FYEKMQ (reference sequence). The CDR3 region has the DNA TGTGCCAGCAGCTTAGGTAGCGACTCCAGCTACGAGCAGTACTTC. Residues: CASSLGSDSSYEQYF.

The chain joins TRBV4-3 to TRBJ1-1; D is uncertain. CDR1 is LGHNA, CDR2 YSLEER, per germline. This CDR3 contains 14 residues. Trimming stripped 6 bases from V and 0 bases from J, with 11 bases between. CDR3 sequence (DNA): TGCGCCAGCAGTCACAGTGCCTTGAACACTGAAGCTTTCTTT. This gives the protein CASSHSALNTEAFF.

A few counts support this clone. The chain combines TRBV4-1 with TRBJ1-5; D not resolved. The CDR3 totals 13 residues. V shed 1 base and J shed 3 bases, with 4 bases lying between them. Germline values: CDR1 MGHRA, CDR2 YSYEKL. CDR3 sequence: CASSQGLNQPQHF. DNA of the CDR3: TGCGCCAGCAGCCAAGGCCTCAATCAGCCCCAGCATTTT.

The chain is built from TRBV7-8 and TRBJ2-1, with TRBD1 matching over 7 bases. This CDR3 is 13 amino acids long. Per the germline V gene, CDR1 is SGHVS and CDR2 is FQNEAQ. V lost 5 bases, J lost 4 bases, and 2 bases stayed unmatched. The CDR3 bases are TGTGCCAGCAGCCAACAGGGGTACAATGAGCAGTTCTTC. It yields the protein CASSQQGYNEQFF.